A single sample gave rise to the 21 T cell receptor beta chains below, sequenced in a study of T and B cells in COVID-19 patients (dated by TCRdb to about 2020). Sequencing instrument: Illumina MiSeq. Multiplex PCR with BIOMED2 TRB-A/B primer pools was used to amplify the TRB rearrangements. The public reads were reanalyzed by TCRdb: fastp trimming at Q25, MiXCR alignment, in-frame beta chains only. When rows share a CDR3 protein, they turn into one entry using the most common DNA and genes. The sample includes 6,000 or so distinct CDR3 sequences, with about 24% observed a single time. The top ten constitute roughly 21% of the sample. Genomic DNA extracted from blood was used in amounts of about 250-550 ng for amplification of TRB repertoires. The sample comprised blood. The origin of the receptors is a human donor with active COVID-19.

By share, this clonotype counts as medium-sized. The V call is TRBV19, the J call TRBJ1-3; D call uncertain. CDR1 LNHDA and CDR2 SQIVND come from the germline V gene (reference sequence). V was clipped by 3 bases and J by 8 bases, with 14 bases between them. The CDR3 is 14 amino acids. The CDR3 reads CASSIGPSGDTIYF. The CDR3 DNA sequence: TGTGCCAGTAGTATCGGTCCGTCCGGAGACACCATATATTTT. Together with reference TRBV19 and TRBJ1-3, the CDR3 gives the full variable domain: DGGITQSPKYLFRKEGQNVTLSCEQNLNHDAMYWYRQDPGQGLRLIYYSQIVNDFQKGDIAEGYSVSREKKESFPLTVTSAQKNPTAFYLCASSIGPSGDTIYFGEGSWLTVV.

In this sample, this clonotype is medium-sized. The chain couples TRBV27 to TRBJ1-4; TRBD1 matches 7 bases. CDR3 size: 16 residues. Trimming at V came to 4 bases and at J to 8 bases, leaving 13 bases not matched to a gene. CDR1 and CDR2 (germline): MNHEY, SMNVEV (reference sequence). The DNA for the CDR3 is TGTGCCAGCAGTTCTTACAGGGGAGCGGTTCAGGAAAAACTGTTTTTT. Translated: CASSSYRGAVQEKLFF.

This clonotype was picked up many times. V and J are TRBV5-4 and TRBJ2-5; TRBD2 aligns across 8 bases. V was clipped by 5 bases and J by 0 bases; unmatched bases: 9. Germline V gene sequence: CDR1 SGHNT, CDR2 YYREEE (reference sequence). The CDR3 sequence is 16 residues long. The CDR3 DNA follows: TGTGCCAGCAGTATTAATTTGGGACTAGACCAAGAGACCCAGTACTTC. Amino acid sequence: CASSINLGLDQETQYF.

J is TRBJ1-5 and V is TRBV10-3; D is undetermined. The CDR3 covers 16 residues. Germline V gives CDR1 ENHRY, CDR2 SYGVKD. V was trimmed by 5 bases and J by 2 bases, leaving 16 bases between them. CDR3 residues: CAISPRKAEGNQPQHF. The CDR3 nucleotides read TGTGCCATCAGTCCCCGTAAGGCCGAGGGCAATCAGCCCCAGCATTTT.

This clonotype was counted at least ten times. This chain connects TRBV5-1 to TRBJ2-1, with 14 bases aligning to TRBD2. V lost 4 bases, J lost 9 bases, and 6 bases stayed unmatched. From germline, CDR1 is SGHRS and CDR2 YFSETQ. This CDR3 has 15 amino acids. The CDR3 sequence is CASSPGLAGVGEQFF. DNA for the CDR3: TGCGCCAGCAGCCCGGGACTAGCGGGAGTGGGTGAGCAGTTCTTC. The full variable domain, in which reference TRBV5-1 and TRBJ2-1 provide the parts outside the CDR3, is KAGVTQTPRYLIKTRGQQVTLSCSPISGHRSVSWYQQTPGQGLQFLFEYFSETQRNKGNFPGRFSGRQFSNSRSEMNVSTLELGDSALYLCASSPGLAGVGEQFFGPGTRLTVL.

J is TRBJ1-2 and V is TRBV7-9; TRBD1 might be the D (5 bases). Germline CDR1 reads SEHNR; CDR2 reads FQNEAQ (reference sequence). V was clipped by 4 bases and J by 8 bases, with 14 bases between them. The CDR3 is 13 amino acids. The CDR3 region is CASSSEQEDGYTF. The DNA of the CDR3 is TGTGCCAGCAGCTCCGAACAGGAGGACGGCTACACCTTC. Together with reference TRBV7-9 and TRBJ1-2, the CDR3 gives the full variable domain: DTGVSQNPRHKITKRGQNVTFRCDPISEHNRLYWYRQTLGQGPEFLTYFQNEAQLEKSRLLSDRFSAERPKGSFSTLEIQRTEQGDSAMYLCASSSEQEDGYTFGSGTRLTVV.

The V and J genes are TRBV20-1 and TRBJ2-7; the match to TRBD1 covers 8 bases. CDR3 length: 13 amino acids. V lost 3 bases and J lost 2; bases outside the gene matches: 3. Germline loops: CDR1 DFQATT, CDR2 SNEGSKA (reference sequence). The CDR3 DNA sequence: TGCAGTGCTAGGGACAGGGCCCCCTACGAGCAGTACTTC. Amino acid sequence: CSARDRAPYEQYF.

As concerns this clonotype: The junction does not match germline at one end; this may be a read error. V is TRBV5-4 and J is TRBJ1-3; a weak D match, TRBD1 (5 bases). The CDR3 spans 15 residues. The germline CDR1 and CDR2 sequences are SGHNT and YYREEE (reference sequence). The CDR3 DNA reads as TGCGCCAGCAGTCGCGGGACGGACTCTGGAAACACCATATATTTT. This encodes CASSRGTDSGNTIYF.

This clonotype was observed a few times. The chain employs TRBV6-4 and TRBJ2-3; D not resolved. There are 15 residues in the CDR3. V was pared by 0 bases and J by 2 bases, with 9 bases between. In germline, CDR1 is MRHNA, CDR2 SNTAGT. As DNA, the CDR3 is TGTGCCAGCAGTGACTCGGCGGCCCACACAGATACGCAGTATTTT. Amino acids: CASSDSAAHTDTQYF.

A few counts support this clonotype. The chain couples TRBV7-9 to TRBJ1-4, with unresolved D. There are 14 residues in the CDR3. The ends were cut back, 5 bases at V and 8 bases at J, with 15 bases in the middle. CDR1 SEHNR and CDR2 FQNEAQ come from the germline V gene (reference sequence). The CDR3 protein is CASSRGHSNEKLFF. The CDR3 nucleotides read TGTGCCAGCAGCCGAGGGCACAGCAACGAAAAACTGTTTTTT.

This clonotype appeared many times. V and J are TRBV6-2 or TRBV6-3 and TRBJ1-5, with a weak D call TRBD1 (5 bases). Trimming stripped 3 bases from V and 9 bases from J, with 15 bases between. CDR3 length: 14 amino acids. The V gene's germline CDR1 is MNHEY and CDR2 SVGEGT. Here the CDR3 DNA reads TGTGCCAGCAGTTATGGGGGGGGAGCTGGGCCCCAGCATTTT. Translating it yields CASSYGGGAGPQHF.

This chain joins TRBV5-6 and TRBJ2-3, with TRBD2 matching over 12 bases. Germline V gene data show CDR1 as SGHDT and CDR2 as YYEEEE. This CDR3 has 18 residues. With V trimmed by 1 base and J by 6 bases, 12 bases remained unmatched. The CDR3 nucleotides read TGTGCCAGCAGCTTGCCCGGTATACTAGCGGGAGGTGGGGATACGCAGTATTTT. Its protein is CASSLPGILAGGGDTQYF.

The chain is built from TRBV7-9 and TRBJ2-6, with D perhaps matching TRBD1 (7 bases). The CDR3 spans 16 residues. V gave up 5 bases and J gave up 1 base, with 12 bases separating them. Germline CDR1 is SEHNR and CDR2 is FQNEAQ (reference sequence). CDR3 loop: CASSQSGGSGANVLTF. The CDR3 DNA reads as TGTGCCAGCAGCCAATCAGGGGGGTCTGGGGCCAACGTCCTGACTTTC.

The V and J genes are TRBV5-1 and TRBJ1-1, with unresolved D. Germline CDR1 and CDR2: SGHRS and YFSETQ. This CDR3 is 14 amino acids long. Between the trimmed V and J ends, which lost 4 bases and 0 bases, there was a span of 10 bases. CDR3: CASSDLPLNTEAFF. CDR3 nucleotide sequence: TGCGCCAGCAGCGACCTCCCACTGAACACTGAAGCTTTCTTT.

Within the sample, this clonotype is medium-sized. CDR3 sequence: CASRYTGETNEKLFF. Written as DNA, the CDR3 is TGTGCCAGCAGATATACAGGGGAGACTAATGAAAAACTGTTTTTT. The rearrangement links TRBV6-6 to TRBJ1-4; 7 nucleotides match TRBD1. The length of the CDR3 is 15 residues. The junction had 6 bases not matched to a gene; V was cut back by 6 bases and J by 2 bases. The V gene's germline CDR1 is MNHNY and CDR2 SVGAGI (reference sequence).

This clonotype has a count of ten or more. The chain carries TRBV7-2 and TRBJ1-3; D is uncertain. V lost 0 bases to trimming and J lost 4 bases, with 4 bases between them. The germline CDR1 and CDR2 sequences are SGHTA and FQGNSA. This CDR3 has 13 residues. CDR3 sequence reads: CASSLAIGNTIYF. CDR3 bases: TGTGCCAGCAGCTTAGCAATCGGAAACACCATATATTTT.

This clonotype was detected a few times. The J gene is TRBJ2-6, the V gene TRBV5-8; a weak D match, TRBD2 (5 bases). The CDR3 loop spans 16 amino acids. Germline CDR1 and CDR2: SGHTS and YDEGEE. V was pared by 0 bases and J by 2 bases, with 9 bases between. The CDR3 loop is CASSLGGLAGANVLTF. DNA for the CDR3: TGTGCCAGCAGCTTGGGAGGGCTGGCTGGGGCCAACGTCCTGACTTTC.

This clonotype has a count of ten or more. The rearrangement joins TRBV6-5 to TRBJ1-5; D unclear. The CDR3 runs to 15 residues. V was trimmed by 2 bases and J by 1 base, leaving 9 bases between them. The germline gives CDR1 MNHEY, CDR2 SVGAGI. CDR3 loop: CASSYGSGSNQPQHF. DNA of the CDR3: TGTGCCAGCAGTTACGGGAGCGGCAGCAATCAGCCCCAGCATTTT.

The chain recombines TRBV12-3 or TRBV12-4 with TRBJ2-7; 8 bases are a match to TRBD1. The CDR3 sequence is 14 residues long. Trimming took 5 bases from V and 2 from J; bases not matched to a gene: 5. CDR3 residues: CASSPLQGAYEQYF. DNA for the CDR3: TGTGCCAGCAGTCCACTACAGGGGGCCTACGAGCAGTACTTC.

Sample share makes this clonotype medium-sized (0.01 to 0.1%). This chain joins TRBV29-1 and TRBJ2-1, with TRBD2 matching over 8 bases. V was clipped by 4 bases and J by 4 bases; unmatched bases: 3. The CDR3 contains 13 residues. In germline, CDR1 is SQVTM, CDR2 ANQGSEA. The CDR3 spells CSVGSGEYNEQFF. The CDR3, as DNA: TGCAGCGTTGGTAGCGGGGAGTACAATGAGCAGTTCTTC.

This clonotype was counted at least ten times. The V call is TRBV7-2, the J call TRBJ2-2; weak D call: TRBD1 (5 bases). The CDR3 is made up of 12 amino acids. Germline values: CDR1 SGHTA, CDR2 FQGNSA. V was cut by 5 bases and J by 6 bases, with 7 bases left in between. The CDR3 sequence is CASSVQAGELFF. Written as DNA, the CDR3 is TGTGCCAGCAGCGTACAGGCCGGGGAGCTGTTTTTT.